In this sample, the clone carrying this T cell receptor (beta chain) turned up many times. Antigen: not known. One entry per CDR3 protein, called by TCRdb with MiXCR from the reads. The data hold some 180,000 distinct CDR3 sequences, with approximately 9.7% observed a single time. This sample was taken from a study of T cell repertoires in cytomegalovirus infection. Overall study findings and caveats: CMV-specific TCR beta clonotypes restricted by HLA-C dominated the ex vivo response.

Sequenced input: PBMCs. This TCR came from a human donor in good health (CMV status not recorded). Some clones in this sample may be carry-over from other donors' samples.

The CDR3 coding sequence is TGTGCCAGCACCCCTCACAGGGGGCGCCTCGGGGAGCTGTTTTTT. Translated, it gives CASTPHRGRLGELFF. This chain joins TRBV7-2 and TRBJ2-2; 9 nucleotides align to TRBD1. J was trimmed by 7 bases and V by 7 bases; bases with no gene match: 10. The CDR3 totals 15 residues. CDR1 is SGHTA, CDR2 FQGNSA, per germline.